The source of this T cell receptor (beta chain) is a study of cytomegalovirus exposure and HLA in healthy donors (dated by TCRdb to 2017 to 2019). Broadly, across the study: An earlier analysis of roughly 630 of the donors reported 250 to 350 Gb of sequence data and roughly 100 million unique TCR beta sequences from about 180 million T cells. In the later analysis, no new phenotypic data were used to find candidate immune exposures; instead, reliance was placed on TCR beta sequences and their occurrence across donors. Around 330 gigabases of sequencing data and around 85 million unique TCR sequences made up an early release that covered 500 to 700 HLA-typed donors. Donor age, sex, ethnicity and CMV serostatus were compiled together with the repertoire data. In an earlier analysis of over 550 of the donors, high-throughput TCR beta sequencing was used to judge whether each TCR beta V gene segment behaved as functional or pseudogenic. Four or five DR-DQ haplotypes were handled as single units for association and clustering because linkage in the cohort was strong. The number of donors typed differed by locus, with roughly 620-630 for A, B, C, DRB1 and DQB1, roughly 520 for DQA1, 600 to 610 for DPA1, and about 450 for DPB1. Across approximately 400 genotyped donors of the cohort, an average of about 240,000 unique TCR beta nucleotide sequences per donor were sequenced, and around 19% of those sequences were non-productive. The genetic ancestry cluster associated with self-reported Caucasian donors included over 65% of the roughly 400 genotyped donors. A later analysis re-analyzed previously published TCR beta repertoires from several hundred donors and added high-resolution HLA genotyping to study TCR occurrence patterns. The T cell repertoires of 670 or so subjects were profiled by immunosequencing and related to cytomegalovirus serostatus. A separate validation cohort of roughly 130 different subjects was used in addition to the roughly 640-subject first cohort. All discovery cohort repertoires had been generated on a single sequencing platform. Both class I and class II loci were covered by HLA typing, at four-digit resolution. A later genetic analysis used genome-wide SNP genotypes for about 60% of the roughly 700 donors, treating that subset as a discovery cohort. To predict cytomegalovirus infection status, the study brought together high-throughput TCR immunosequencing, statistical association of individual TCRs with disease status, and machine learning. The study aimed to test whether signatures of past pathogen exposure could be identified by cataloging public T cell receptors. Overall results and qualifications from the work: For the cohort, immune exposure information was limited to CMV serostatus. Because the 87-base-pair reads could not distinguish some IMGT-functional V segments, including TRBV6-2 and TRBV6-3, those segments were excluded. A few of the identified cytomegalovirus-associated TCR beta chains were confirmed in vitro to be specific for cytomegalovirus antigens. A later analysis found that most CMV-associated TCR beta chains appeared HLA-restricted, with HLA associations seemingly driven largely by CMV exposure. In a later analysis, several top co-occurrence clusters were reported to appear linked to parvovirus B19, influenza, CMV and Epstein-Barr virus. Most TCR sequences were observed very rarely across donors, whereas some public TCRs were present in many individuals. A further reported finding was that TCR beta sequences accurately predicted the HLA-A and HLA-B alleles for most subjects in the first cohort. In a later genetic analysis, a missense DCLRE1C variant was associated with V-gene and J-gene trimming of TCR beta chains, and the association was replicated in an independent cohort. The presence/absence analyses assumed that sequencing depth was roughly uniform across donors, and that assumption may not be true. Specific HLA alleles were associated with over 15,000 TCR beta sequences at a false discovery rate of 0.05 in a later analysis. Correlated functional status among segregating V segments might reflect linkage disequilibrium, but an unknown experimental factor could not be ruled out. A cluster of highly shared sequence variants was judged likely to represent a technical artifact of the sequencing pipeline. According to the authors, the approach could potentially be generalized to other disease states and immunological phenotypes. In a later analysis, HLA-associated TCR beta chains were found to be more clonally expanded and to have lower generation probabilities than equally common non-associated chains. Compared with the roughly 600-donor mean, donors in an Asian-associated ancestry cluster had fewer N-insertions in productive TCRs, according to a later genetic analysis. In the study, about 150 TCR beta chains were listed as associated with cytomegalovirus. When HLA alleles, especially DR and DQ, strongly co-occurred, attributing TCR associations to individual alleles was difficult. In this cohort, only TCR beta chains were sequenced, and detectable features were limited by the absence of alpha or paired-chain data. According to a later analysis, TCR association rates differed among HLA loci, with DRB1 alleles showing the most associated TCRs and HLA-C alleles showing the fewest. Because HLA typing was missing for some donors at each locus, association tests included only the typed subset. In an earlier analysis of approximately 590 of the donors, most TCR beta V segments appeared in productive rearrangements about 90% or about 30% of the time, broadly matching IMGT annotations. Because counts were too low, roughly 16 rarely observed V segments, including chromosome 9 orphons, were excluded from the earlier analysis of roughly 580 of the donors. Cytomegalovirus status was reported to be diagnosed by the classifier with high specificity and sensitivity in both the original and validation cohorts.

Library creation used the immunoSEQ multiplex PCR assay. The multiplex PCR relied on a mix of 60 forward primers for TCR Vbeta segments and 13 reverse primers for TCR Jbeta segments. Amplification of the CDR3 region of rearranged TCR beta genes was performed with a multiplex PCR assay on genomic DNA. Amplified TCR beta libraries were sequenced as 87-base-pair reads on the Illumina HiSeq System. On the study's bioinformatics: A later analysis tallied approximately 87 million unique TCR beta chains across the 666 repertoires, and approximately 11 million of those chains were shared by two or more donors. A nearest-neighbor algorithm error-corrected the raw reads and collapsed the reads into unique sequences, merging closely related sequences to remove PCR and sequencing errors. To assign V, D and J gene segments, CDR3 sequences were aligned to IMGT reference sequences. For a sequence to be retained, a match of at least six nucleotides was required to both a V gene segment and a J gene segment. A rearrangement was called productive if the CDR3 had no stop codons and remained in frame with V and J, and every other rearrangement was called non-productive. Following IMGT convention, CDR3 was defined as the stretch from the second conserved V-encoded cysteine up to the conserved J-encoded phenylalanine. The earlier analysis of some 600 of the donors excluded sequences that lacked an unambiguous match to a single V gene segment. In an earlier analysis of some 590 of the donors, a V segment was called functional when productive rearrangements were above 56.7%, and segregating when the standard deviation between donors exceeded 5%. To diagnose cytomegalovirus status from the catalog of TCR beta chain sequences, a statistical classification framework was built. V and J gene assignment, in a later analysis, came from comparing TCR nucleotide sequences with IMGT/GENE-DB human TR gene sequences. The TCRdist pipeline was used in a later analysis to assign CDR3 sequences and most-parsimonious VDJ recombination scenarios. In a later analysis, each TCR beta chain was defined by its CDR3 amino acid sequence together with its V-gene family, and reads without a unique V-gene family were excluded. As a way to deal with suspected cross-contamination and a sequencing artifact, a later analysis dropped roughly 600 nucleotide sequences that were highly shared and had low generation probability. A later analysis calculated a clonal expansion index for each public chain from normalized within-repertoire ranks of inferred template counts. In a later analysis, generation probabilities were computed with a VDJ recombination model fitted to out-of-frame rearrangements, and the resulting probabilities were checked against IGoR. In a later analysis, TCR-TCR, TCR-HLA and TCR-CMV co-occurrence was scored with hypergeometric tests, and a repertoire-size bias correction was applied to TCR pairs. To estimate false discovery rates, a later analysis permuted the HLA or CMV assignments 20 times. In a later analysis, co-occurring TCRs were grouped using DBSCAN, and TCRdist sequence similarity was added for clustering within HLA-allele-positive subsets. Repertoires with fewer than 30,000 or more than 120,000 public chains, plus five repertoires with anomalous nucleotide sharing, were excluded from co-occurrence clustering. This is the immuneACCESS table as TCRdb keeps it, with only in-frame sequences that have V and J called. A part of the clones is gone; compared with another copy, unresolved V genes explain less than half, and the rest is unexplained. V, J and clone size derive from that table, while D and trimming were established from the DNA sequence. The sample data list 90,000 or so clones, and 75% to 85% of these were observed just once. Together, the top ten hold approximately 29% of the sample.

V loses 1 base at its end and J loses 1 base; junction bases beyond the gene matches: 0. The CDR3 runs 14 amino acids, cysteine and phenylalanine included. The retained sequence is limited to the CDR3, 42 bases, with the frame set at the first base. Looking up the germline V gene (reference sequence) yields CDR1 GTSNPN and CDR2 SVGIG. The cohort consisted of some 730 healthy bone marrow donors. Cohort members were all nominally healthy when sampled, although unrecorded immune exposures were likely present. The donor tested CMV seropositive and was one of the 289 seropositive cohort members. Every donor gave a peripheral blood sample, and the peripheral blood mononuclear cells from that sample were used for TCR beta sequencing. Genomic DNA was extracted from the blood cell samples with the Qiagen DNeasy Blood Extraction Kit. Of note for this clone: This receptor's antigen is unknown. Per-base quality was not reported, and no clone a single base away is much larger than it.

Sequenced input: PBMCs. This receptor was obtained from a man aged 50-60 years in good health and CMV-seropositive. The chain employs TRBV30 and TRBJ2-5, and TRBD2 matches 10 of the central bases. The nucleotide sequence is given as TGTGCCTGGAGTGGGACTAGCGGCCAAGAGACCCAGTACTTC. Its translation reads: CAWSGTSGQETQYF.